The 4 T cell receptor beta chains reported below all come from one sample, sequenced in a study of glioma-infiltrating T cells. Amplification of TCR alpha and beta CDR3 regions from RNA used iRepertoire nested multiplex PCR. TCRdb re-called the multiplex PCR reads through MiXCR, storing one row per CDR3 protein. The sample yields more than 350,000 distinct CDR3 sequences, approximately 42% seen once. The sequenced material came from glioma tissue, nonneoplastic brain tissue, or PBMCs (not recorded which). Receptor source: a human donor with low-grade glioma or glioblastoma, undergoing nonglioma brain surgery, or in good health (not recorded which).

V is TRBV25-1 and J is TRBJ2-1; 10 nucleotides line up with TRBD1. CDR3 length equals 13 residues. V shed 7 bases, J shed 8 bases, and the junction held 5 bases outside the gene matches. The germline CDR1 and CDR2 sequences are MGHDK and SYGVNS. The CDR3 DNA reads TGTGCCAGCAAGGGGACAGGGGTCGATGAGCAGTTCTTC. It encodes CASKGTGVDEQFF. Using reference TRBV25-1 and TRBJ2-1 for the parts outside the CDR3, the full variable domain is EADIYQTPRYLVIGTGKKITLECSQTMGHDKMYWYQQDPGMELHLIHYSYGVNSTEKGDLSSESTVSRIRTEHFPLTLESARPSHTSQYLCASKGTGVDEQFFGPGTRLTVL.

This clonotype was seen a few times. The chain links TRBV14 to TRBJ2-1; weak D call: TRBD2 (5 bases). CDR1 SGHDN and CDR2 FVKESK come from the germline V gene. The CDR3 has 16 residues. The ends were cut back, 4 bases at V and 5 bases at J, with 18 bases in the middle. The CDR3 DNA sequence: TGTGCCAGCAGCCCATATCCAGATGTGAGGGACAATGAGCAGTTCTTC. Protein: CASSPYPDVRDNEQFF.

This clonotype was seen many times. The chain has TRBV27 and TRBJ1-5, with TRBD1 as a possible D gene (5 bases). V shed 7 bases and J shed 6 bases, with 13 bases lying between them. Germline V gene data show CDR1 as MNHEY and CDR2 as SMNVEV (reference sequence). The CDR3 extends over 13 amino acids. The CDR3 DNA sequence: TGTGCCAGCACCCCAGGGTCCGGTCAGCCCCAGCATTTT. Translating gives CASTPGSGQPQHF.

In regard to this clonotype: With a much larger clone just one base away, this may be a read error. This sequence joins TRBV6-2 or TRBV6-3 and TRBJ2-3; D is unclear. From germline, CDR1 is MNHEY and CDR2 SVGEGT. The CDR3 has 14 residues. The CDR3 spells CASRYSRPEDTQYF. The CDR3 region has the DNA TGTGCCAGCAGATACTCGAGGCCCGAAGATACGCAGTATTTT.